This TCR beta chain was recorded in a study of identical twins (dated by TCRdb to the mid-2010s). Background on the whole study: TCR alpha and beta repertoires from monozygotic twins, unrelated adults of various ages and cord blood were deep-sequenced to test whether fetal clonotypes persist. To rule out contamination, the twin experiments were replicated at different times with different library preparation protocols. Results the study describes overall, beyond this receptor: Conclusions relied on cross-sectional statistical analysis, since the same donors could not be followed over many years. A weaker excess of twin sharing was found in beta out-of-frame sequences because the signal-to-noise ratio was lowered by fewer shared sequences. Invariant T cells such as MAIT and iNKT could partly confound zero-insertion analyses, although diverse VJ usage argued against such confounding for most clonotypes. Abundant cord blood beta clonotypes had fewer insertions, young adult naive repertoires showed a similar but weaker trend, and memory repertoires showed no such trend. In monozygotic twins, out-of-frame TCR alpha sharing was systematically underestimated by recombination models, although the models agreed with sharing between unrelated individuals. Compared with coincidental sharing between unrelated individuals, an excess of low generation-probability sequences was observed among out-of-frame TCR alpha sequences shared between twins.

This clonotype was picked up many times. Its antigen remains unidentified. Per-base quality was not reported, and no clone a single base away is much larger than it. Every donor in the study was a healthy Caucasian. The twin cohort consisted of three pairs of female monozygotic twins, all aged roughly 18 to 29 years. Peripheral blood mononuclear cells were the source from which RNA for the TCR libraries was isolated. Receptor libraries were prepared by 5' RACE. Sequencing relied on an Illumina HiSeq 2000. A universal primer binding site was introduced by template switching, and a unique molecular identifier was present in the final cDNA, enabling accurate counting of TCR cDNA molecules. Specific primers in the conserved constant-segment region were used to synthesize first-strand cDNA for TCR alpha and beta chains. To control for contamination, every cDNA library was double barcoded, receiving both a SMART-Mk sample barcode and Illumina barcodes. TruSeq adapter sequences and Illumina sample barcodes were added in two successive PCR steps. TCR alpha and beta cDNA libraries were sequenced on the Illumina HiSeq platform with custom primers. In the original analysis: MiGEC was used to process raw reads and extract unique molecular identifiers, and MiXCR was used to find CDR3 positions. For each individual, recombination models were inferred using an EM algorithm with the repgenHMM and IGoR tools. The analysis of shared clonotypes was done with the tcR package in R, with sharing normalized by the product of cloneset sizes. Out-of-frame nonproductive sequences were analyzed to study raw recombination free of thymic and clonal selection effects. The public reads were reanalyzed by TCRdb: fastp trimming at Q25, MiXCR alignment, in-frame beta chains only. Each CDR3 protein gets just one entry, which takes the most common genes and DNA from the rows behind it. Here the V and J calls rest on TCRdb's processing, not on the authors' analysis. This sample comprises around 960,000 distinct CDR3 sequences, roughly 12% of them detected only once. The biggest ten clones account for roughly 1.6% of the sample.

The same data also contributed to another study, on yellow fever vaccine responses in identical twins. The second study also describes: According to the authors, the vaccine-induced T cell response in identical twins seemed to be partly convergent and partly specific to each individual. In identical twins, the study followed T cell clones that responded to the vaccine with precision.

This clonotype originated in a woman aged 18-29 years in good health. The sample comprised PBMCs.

The DNA sequence is given as TGTGCCATCAGACGCACAGATACGCAGTATTTT. Its protein is CAIRRTDTQYF. The chain is made from TRBV10-3 and TRBJ2-3; the D gene lacks a confident call. CDR1 and CDR2 (ENHRY, SYGVKD) derive from the germline V gene. The CDR3 covers 11 residues, taking in both the cysteine and the phenylalanine. Just the 33-base CDR3 DNA is kept, in frame starting at base 1. A distance of 2 bases separates the germline ends of V and J, which lose 6 bases and 1 base respectively.